Listed here are 9 T cell receptor beta chains from one sample, sequenced in a study of blood T cell repertoires in COVID-19. The method was immunoSEQ multiplex PCR; TCRdb's version includes in-frame clones alone and lacks a portion of them. Of approximately 220,000 clones in the sample, around nine tenths were seen once. Sample: peripheral blood. The receptors shown here come from a man in his fifties or sixties who had recovered from COVID-19.

The CDR3 DNA sequence: TGTGCCAGCAGCGGATCCGGCCAGGGAATGAGGACAGATACGCAGTATTTT. This sequence encodes CASSGSGQGMRTDTQYF. The rearrangement links TRBV5-6 to TRBJ2-3, with TRBD1 as a possible D gene (5 bases). This CDR3 region has 17 residues. V was clipped by 4 bases and J by 3 bases, with 21 bases between them. In germline, CDR1 is SGHDT, CDR2 YYEEEE.

The gene calls are TRBV10-3 and TRBJ1-2; 12 nucleotides line up with TRBD1. V was pared by 7 bases and J by 4 bases, with 7 bases of the junction left unmatched. This CDR3 region has 15 residues. Germline values: CDR1 ENHRY, CDR2 SYGVKD. The CDR3 loop is CAIKEGTGGVYGYTF. The CDR3 DNA follows: TGTGCCATCAAGGAGGGGACAGGGGGCGTCTATGGCTACACCTTC.

The genes are TRBV7-6 and TRBJ2-7; 8 nucleotides agree with TRBD2. With 5 bases clipped from V and 2 bases from J, the junction kept 5 bases outside the gene matches. The CDR3 covers 14 residues. Germline assignment: CDR1 SGHVS and CDR2 FNYEAQ. CDR3 residues: CASSRSGGTYEQYF. The CDR3, as DNA: TGTGCCAGCAGCCGCTCGGGGGGGACCTACGAGCAGTACTTC.

The J gene is TRBJ2-3, the V gene TRBV11-3; tentatively, D is TRBD1 (5 bases). The CDR3 runs 14 residues. Between the trimmed V and J ends, which lost 6 bases and 5 bases, there was a span of 15 bases. Germline CDR1 reads SGHNT; CDR2 reads YENEEA. CDR3 in amino acids: CASSPGSTKDTQYF. CDR3 coding DNA: TGTGCCAGCAGTCCAGGGTCAACCAAAGATACGCAGTATTTT.

V and J are TRBV19 and TRBJ1-1; D uncertain. CDR1 is LNHDA and CDR2 is SQIVND in the germline V gene (reference sequence). The CDR3 length is 15 residues. V gave up 0 bases and J gave up 0 bases, with 8 bases separating them. The CDR3 is CASSIDGRLNTEAFF. DNA of the CDR3: TGTGCCAGTAGTATAGATGGGCGTCTGAACACTGAAGCTTTCTTT.

The chain uses TRBV21-1 and TRBJ2-5; TRBD1 is taken as the D call from the table, unchecked against the DNA. TRBV21-1 is deemed a pseudogene. There are 12 residues in the CDR3. The CDR3 region has the DNA TGTGCCAGCAGCAAAAGGGCGAAGGGGCAGTACTTC. This translates into CASSKRAKGQYF.

J is TRBJ1-1 and V is TRBV6-5, with D tentatively TRBD1 (6 bases). The CDR3 loop spans 14 amino acids. V shed 7 bases and J shed 3 bases, with 15 bases lying between them. Germline loops: CDR1 MNHEY, CDR2 SVGAGI. CDR3 sequence reads: CASTPGAADTEAFF. In DNA form, the CDR3 reads TGTGCCAGCACCCCAGGGGCTGCGGACACTGAAGCTTTCTTT.

This chain links TRBV27 with TRBJ1-1, with TRBD1 as a possible D gene (6 bases). Germline lookup yields CDR1 MNHEY and CDR2 SMNVEV (reference sequence). The V gene lost 0 bases and the J gene lost 8 bases, with 13 bases spanning the gap. The CDR3 is made up of 14 amino acids. The CDR3 sequence: CASSLSLGTPEAFF. In DNA form, the CDR3 reads TGTGCCAGCAGTTTATCGCTAGGGACACCCGAAGCTTTCTTT.

The V gene is TRBV5-1, the J gene TRBJ1-6, with 9 bases matching TRBD1. The CDR3 contains 15 residues. In germline, CDR1 is SGHRS, CDR2 YFSETQ. J gave up 10 bases and V 5 bases, and 10 bases lay outside the gene matches. CDR3 amino acids: CASSPDRGGRSPLHF. Written as DNA, the CDR3 is TGCGCCAGCAGTCCTGACAGGGGGGGGAGGTCACCCCTCCACTTT.